This section outlines one T cell receptor (beta chain) sequence together with its context. Then a second PCR, running roughly 7 to 11 cycles, was carried out with a sample-barcoded 5' primer and a J-beta primer mix. MiXCR, run by TCRdb on the 5' RACE reads, gives a single entry per CDR3 protein. The table lists 800,000 or so distinct CDR3 sequences, approximately 25% of them singletons. The sample originates from a study of blood T cells in healthy people across ages. The CDR3 is 15 residues long. Trimming took off 1 base at V and 2 bases at J, with 10 bases between the two ends. CDR1 is SGHVS, CDR2 FQNEAQ, per germline. These data are also associated with another study on T cells of mothers and their children.

The V call is TRBV7-8, the J call TRBJ2-3, with D uncertain. Sequenced sample: blood. The sequence was obtained from a boy between 10 and 17 years old in good health. The CDR3 here is CASSLGVGNTDTQYF. CDR3 DNA: TGTGCCAGCAGCTTAGGGGTGGGAAACACAGATACGCAGTATTTT. Full variable domain (outside the CDR3, taken from reference TRBV7-8 and TRBJ2-3): GAGVSQSPRYKVAKRGQDVALRCDPISGHVSLFWYQQALGQGPEFLTYFQNEAQLDKSGLPSDRFFAERPEGSVSTLKIQRTQQEDSAVYLCASSLGVGNTDTQYFGPGTRLTVL.